The 32 T cell receptor beta chains given below trace back to one sample, sequenced in a study of shared clonotypes between healthy human individuals. Clones were sequenced by immunoSEQ multiplex PCR, and TCRdb holds only the in-frame ones, with some missing. The sample consists of 1.4 million or so clones, 98% of them appearing once. The sequenced sample consisted of naive CD4+ T cells sorted from blood. Subset here: CD45RA+ positively selected. These receptors originate from a man aged 25-45 years in good health.

The CDR3 protein is CASSVGLGRTYQETQYF. The CDR3 nucleotides are TGTGCCAGCAGCGTAGGTCTAGGCAGGACATACCAAGAGACCCAGTACTTC. The rearrangement uses TRBV9 and TRBJ2-5; TRBD1 is a possible D gene (5 bases). Trimming left V 0 bases short and J 0 bases short, with 15 bases between. The CDR3 length is 17 residues. Germline assignment: CDR1 SGDLS and CDR2 YYNGEE.

Of note for this clone: Additional DNA sequences in this sample encode the identical CDR3. The chain employs TRBV28 and TRBJ1-5; 8 bases are a match to TRBD1. The CDR3 sequence is 13 residues long. Trimming removed 3 bases from V and 6 bases from J; junction bases left unmatched: 1. Looked up from germline, CDR1 is MDHEN and CDR2 is SYDVKM. Written as DNA, the CDR3 is TGTGCCAGCAGTTTCAGGGGGCCTCAGCCCCAGCATTTT. This sequence encodes CASSFRGPQPQHF.

This clone was found once. The genes are TRBV6-1 and TRBJ2-2, with TRBD2 identical over 12 bases. From germline, CDR1 is MNHNS and CDR2 SASEGT. Trimming cost V 6 bases and J 7 bases; bases outside gene matches: 3. The CDR3 loop spans 14 amino acids. The CDR3 region has the DNA TGTGCCAGCAGAAAGACTAGCGGGGGCGGGGAGCTGTTTTTT. Protein: CASRKTSGGGELFF.

CDR3 protein: CASGLVTPRREERNEQYF. CDR3 in DNA: TGTGCTAGTGGTTTGGTAACCCCCCGCAGGGAAGAACGGAACGAGCAGTACTTC. This sequence joins TRBV12-5 and TRBJ2-7; weak D call: TRBD1 (5 bases). CDR1 is LGHNT, CDR2 FRNRAP, per germline. The CDR3 is 18 residues long. Trimming cost V 0 bases and J 5 bases, with 23 bases left between them.

The V and J genes are TRBV7-9 and TRBJ2-3; 13 bases match TRBD2. The junction had 7 bases not matched to a gene; V was cut back by 4 bases and J by 3 bases. The CDR3 consists of 17 residues. Germline V lookup: CDR1 SEHNR, CDR2 FQNEAQ (reference sequence). The CDR3 DNA reads TGTGCCAGCAGCTCATTCCAGGGACTAGCGGGGACAGATACGCAGTATTTT. As protein: CASSSFQGLAGTDTQYF.

V gene TRBV11-3 combines with J gene TRBJ2-2; 7 bases agree with TRBD2. The germline CDR1 and CDR2 sequences are SGHNT and YENEEA. This CDR3 contains 13 residues. V lost 8 bases and J lost 8; bases outside the gene matches: 8. This CDR3 is CASGQGRAGELFF. CDR3 in DNA: TGTGCCAGCGGCCAAGGGAGGGCTGGGGAGCTGTTTTTT.

The chain joins TRBV4-3 to TRBJ2-7, with TRBD1 matching 7 bases. V gave up 3 bases and J gave up 2 bases; unmatched junction bases: 13. There are 17 residues in the CDR3. Germline V gene lookup returns CDR1 LGHNA and CDR2 YSLEER. For the CDR3, the DNA is TGCGCCAGCAGCCATCATCTGGGGCAGGGGGAAACCTACGAGCAGTACTTC. It codes for CASSHHLGQGETYEQYF.

The gene calls are TRBV28 and TRBJ1-5, with D possibly TRBD1 on 6 matching bases. Trimming pared 4 bases from V and 4 bases from J, leaving 17 bases between. The CDR3 has 16 residues. Germline V gene data show CDR1 as MDHEN and CDR2 as SYDVKM. The DNA of the CDR3 is TGTGCCAGCAGTTCACGTATAATGCAGGGGAATCAGCCCCAGCATTTT. Protein: CASSSRIMQGNQPQHF.

This clone was counted a single time. This sequence joins TRBV2 and TRBJ2-1, with 12 positions matching TRBD2. The CDR3 runs to 15 residues. With 5 bases clipped from V and 6 bases from J, the junction kept 5 bases outside the gene matches. Germline CDR1 and CDR2: SNHLY and FYNNEI. CDR3 coding DNA: TGTGCCAGCAGTCGACTAGCGGGAGTAGGCAATGAGCAGTTCTTC. This translates into CASSRLAGVGNEQFF.

The chain links TRBV28 to TRBJ2-1; the match to TRBD1 covers 10 bases. This CDR3 comprises 15 residues. Germline CDR1 and CDR2: MDHEN and SYDVKM. V trimming: 5 bases; J trimming: 4 bases; junction bases outside the gene matches: 5. Here the CDR3 reads CASSPGTGAYNEQFF. DNA of the CDR3: TGTGCCAGCAGTCCCGGGACAGGGGCTTACAATGAGCAGTTCTTC.

J is TRBJ2-7 and V is TRBV10-2; D unresolved. Germline lookup yields CDR1 WSHSY and CDR2 SAAADI. The ends were cut back, 10 bases at V and 2 bases at J, with 9 bases in the middle. The CDR3 is 11 residues long. The CDR3 loop is CATYHTYEQYF. CDR3 coding DNA: TGCGCCACCTATCACACCTACGAGCAGTACTTC.

The chain is built from TRBV6-6 and TRBJ2-5; possibly TRBD1 for D (6 bases). The better agreement between TRBJ2-7 and the DNA end casts doubt on the J call. Germline-derived CDR1 and CDR2 are MNHNY and SVGAGI (reference sequence). The CDR3 is made up of 15 amino acids. The DNA of the CDR3 is TGTGCCAGCAGTTACCCAGAGAGGGGGTACTACGAGCAGTACTTC. Translating it yields CASSYPERGYYEQYF.

The chain has TRBV6-5 and TRBJ1-1; D is possibly TRBD1 (6 bases). V was cut by 6 bases and J by 1 base, with 12 bases left in between. From germline, CDR1 is MNHEY and CDR2 SVGAGI. There are 14 residues in the CDR3. CDR3 residues: CASRTGRENTEAFF. DNA of the CDR3: TGTGCCAGCAGGACAGGACGGGAGAACACTGAAGCTTTCTTT.

This clone came up once. The chain joins TRBV9 to TRBJ1-1, with D uncertain. In germline, CDR1 is SGDLS, CDR2 YYNGEE. This CDR3 spans 13 amino acids. Trimming cost V 3 bases and J 4 bases, with 10 bases left between them. The CDR3 region is CASSAQRGTEAFF. DNA for the CDR3: TGTGCCAGCAGCGCCCAACGCGGCACTGAAGCTTTCTTT.

In the case of this clone: Relative to the germline gene, one junction end is altered; a read error may explain this. V usage is TRBV7-7 and J usage is TRBJ2-5; either TRBD1 or TRBD2 may supply D (5 bases each). This CDR3 has 13 amino acids. CDR1 and CDR2 (germline): SSHAT, FNYEAQ (reference sequence). CDR3 in amino acids: CASSSGTQETQYF. Written as DNA, the CDR3 is TGTGCTAGCAGCTCCGGGACCCAAGAGACCCAGTACTTC.

The rearrangement links TRBV7-3 to TRBJ2-3; TRBD1 or TRBD2 may be the D gene (5 bases each). There are 13 residues in the CDR3. V dropped 4 bases and J dropped 11 bases, with 16 bases sitting between them. The germline CDR1 and CDR2 sequences are SGHTA and FQGTGA. For the CDR3, the DNA is TGTGCCAGCAGCTCAACCCGGGACGAGATGCAGTATTTT. Residues: CASSSTRDEMQYF.

The chain links TRBV18 to TRBJ2-2; D unclear. CDR1 KGHSH and CDR2 LQKENI come from the germline V gene. CDR3 length: 14 amino acids. V dropped 0 bases and J dropped 5 bases, with 7 bases sitting between them. CDR3 region: CASSPPRRTGELFF. The DNA for the CDR3 is TGTGCCAGCTCACCACCACGGAGAACCGGGGAGCTGTTTTTT.

The genes are TRBV5-1 and TRBJ2-5; D not resolved. This CDR3 has 16 amino acids. Per germline, CDR1 SGHRS and CDR2 YFSETQ. Between the trimmed V and J ends, which lost 0 bases and 3 bases, there was a span of 15 bases. Here the CDR3 reads CASSLVGLGHEETQYF. In DNA form, the CDR3 reads TGCGCCAGCAGCTTGGTAGGTCTAGGTCATGAAGAGACCCAGTACTTC.

The chain carries TRBV15 and TRBJ2-3; D unresolved. Per the germline V gene, CDR1 is LNHNV and CDR2 is YYDKDF (reference sequence). This CDR3 is built from 13 residues. V gave up 0 bases and J gave up 4 bases, with 5 bases separating them. In nucleotides, the CDR3 is TGTGCCACCAGCAGAGAGCAACCAGATACGCAGTATTTT. Encoded protein: CATSREQPDTQYF.

This clone was detected once. This chain links TRBV18 with TRBJ2-1; D call uncertain. In germline, CDR1 is KGHSH, CDR2 LQKENI. The CDR3 extends over 15 amino acids. The V gene lost 3 bases and the J gene lost 0 bases, with 9 bases spanning the gap. The CDR3 DNA reads TGTGCCAGCTCACCTTTAGGGTACTCCTACAATGAGCAGTTCTTC. It encodes CASSPLGYSYNEQFF.

The CDR3 spells CASSSLLGTGELFF. The DNA of the CDR3 is TGTGCCAGCAGTTCACTCCTCGGGACCGGGGAGCTGTTTTTT. The chain joins TRBV28 to TRBJ2-2; D not certain. This CDR3 comprises 14 residues. Trimming took off 4 bases at V and 5 bases at J, with 11 bases between the two ends. Per the germline V gene, CDR1 is MDHEN and CDR2 is SYDVKM. Based on the CDR3 plus reference TRBV28 and TRBJ2-2, the full variable domain is DVKVTQSSRYLVKRTGEKVFLECVQDMDHENMFWYRQDPGLGLRLIYFSYDVKMKEKGDIPEGYSVSREKKERFSLILESASTNQTSMYLCASSSLLGTGELFFGEGSRLTVL.

This clone was seen just once. This rearrangement joins TRBV28 to TRBJ2-5; perhaps D is TRBD1 or TRBD2 (6 bases each). V lost 3 bases and J 4 bases, leaving 18 bases between the germline ends. The CDR3 has 16 amino acids. Germline V gene data show CDR1 as MDHEN and CDR2 as SYDVKM. CDR3 protein: CASSFGGQGAGETQYF. Here the CDR3 DNA reads TGTGCCAGCAGTTTTGGGGGGCAAGGCGCAGGAGAGACCCAGTACTTC.

The chain couples TRBV9 to TRBJ2-2, with TRBD2 identical over 9 bases. The CDR3 contains 17 residues. Germline-derived CDR1 and CDR2 are SGDLS and YYNGEE. The trim removed 0 bases at V and 3 bases at J, leaving 6 bases unmatched. The CDR3 nucleotides read TGTGCCAGCAGCGTAGGTCTAGCGGGAAGGGACACCGGGGAGCTGTTTTTT. Protein sequence: CASSVGLAGRDTGELFF.

V gene TRBV18 combines with J gene TRBJ2-1; 12 bases line up with TRBD1. V was pared by 5 bases and J by 0 bases, with 11 bases of the junction left unmatched. Per the germline V gene, CDR1 is KGHSH and CDR2 is LQKENI. This CDR3 is 19 amino acids long. CDR3 nucleotide sequence: TGTGCCAGCTCAAGCCGGGACAGGGGGCTCGGGGGCTCCTACAATGAGCAGTTCTTC. Its translation is CASSSRDRGLGGSYNEQFF.

The chain carries TRBV6-1 and TRBJ2-7; maybe TRBD1 (6 bases). Deletions cut 7 bases from V and 3 bases from J, with 13 bases between. The CDR3 runs to 13 residues. From germline, CDR1 is MNHNS and CDR2 SASEGT. CDR3 sequence (DNA): TGTGCCAGCAATATACAGGGTTTCTACGAGCAGTACTTC. Its protein product is CASNIQGFYEQYF.

This rearrangement joins TRBV9 to TRBJ2-3, with 8 bases identical to TRBD2. V trimming: 5 bases; J trimming: 3 bases; junction bases outside the gene matches: 5. This CDR3 is built from 14 residues. Germline values: CDR1 SGDLS, CDR2 YYNGEE. CDR3 region: CASRPAGVTDTQYF. The CDR3 nucleotides are TGTGCCAGCAGGCCAGCGGGGGTGACAGATACGCAGTATTTT.

The V call is TRBV28, the J call TRBJ2-3, with D perhaps given as TRBD1 or TRBD2 (5 bases each). Trimming took 6 bases from V and 6 from J, leaving 7 bases between them. CDR1 is MDHEN, CDR2 SYDVKM, per germline. The CDR3 loop spans 11 amino acids. CDR3 amino acids: CASSREDTQYF. In DNA form, the CDR3 reads TGTGCCAGCAGCAGGGAGGATACGCAGTATTTT.

The V gene is TRBV7-2, the J gene TRBJ2-3, with unresolved D. Germline lookup yields CDR1 SGHTA and CDR2 FQGNSA. The V end lost 1 base, the J end lost 0 bases, and 8 bases lay between the germline ends. The CDR3 spans 15 residues. CDR3 coding DNA: TGTGCCAGCAGCTTAGTGCGGCCAAGCACAGATACGCAGTATTTT. It codes for CASSLVRPSTDTQYF.

CDR3 sequence reads: CATSRAFPAAFF. The CDR3 DNA reads as TGTGCCACCAGCAGAGCCTTTCCTGCAGCTTTCTTT. The chain recombines TRBV15 with TRBJ1-1; D not certain. The CDR3 runs to 12 residues. Germline V gene sequence: CDR1 LNHNV, CDR2 YYDKDF (reference sequence). Trimming took 1 base from V and 10 from J, leaving 10 bases between them.

V gene TRBV7-2 combines with J gene TRBJ2-7; maybe TRBD2 (6 bases). The CDR3 has 16 residues. Trimming took off 4 bases at V and 0 bases at J, with 16 bases between the two ends. The V gene's germline CDR1 is SGHTA and CDR2 FQGNSA. In DNA form, the CDR3 reads TGTGCCAGCAGCTCAACGTTCGGGAGTACCTCCTACGAGCAGTACTTC. Translation: CASSSTFGSTSYEQYF. Using reference TRBV7-2 and TRBJ2-7 for the parts outside the CDR3, the full variable domain is GAGVSQSPSNKVTEKGKDVELRCDPISGHTALYWYRQSLGQGLEFLIYFQGNSAPDKSGLPSDRFSAERTGGSVSTLTIQRTQQEDSAVYLCASSSTFGSTSYEQYFGPGTRLTVT.

The CDR3 bases are TGTGCCAGCAGCCCAGGAGGGGTCGCTGGAAACACCATATATTTT. Translation gives CASSPGGVAGNTIYF. This rearrangement joins TRBV9 to TRBJ1-3; D possibly corresponds to TRBD1 (5 bases). The CDR3 has 15 residues. V was pared by 4 bases and J by 2 bases, with 13 bases between. Per germline, CDR1 SGDLS and CDR2 YYNGEE. The full variable domain, in which reference TRBV9 and TRBJ1-3 provide the parts outside the CDR3, is DSGVTQTPKHLITATGQRVTLRCSPRSGDLSVYWYQQSLDQGLQFLIQYYNGEERAKGNILERFSAQQFPDLHSELNLSSLELGDSALYFCASSPGGVAGNTIYFGEGSWLTVV.

The chain links TRBV7-9 to TRBJ2-5, with D perhaps matching TRBD2 (5 bases). Germline V gene sequence: CDR1 SEHNR, CDR2 FQNEAQ (reference sequence). The CDR3 covers 14 residues. Deletions cut 0 bases from V and 4 bases from J, with 9 bases between. The CDR3 region is CASSLASGSETQYF. CDR3 in DNA: TGTGCCAGCAGCTTAGCTTCGGGGTCAGAGACCCAGTACTTC.